Sequencing of this T cell receptor beta chain was carried out in a study of PD-L1 blockade in urothelial cancer (dated 2017 in TCRdb). Regarding the complete study: Every patient began therapy in about 2014 and was given atezolizumab 1,200 mg intravenously every 3 weeks. Pretreatment tumor samples, along with matched peripheral blood serially collected before and after atezolizumab treatment, were subjected to TCR sequencing. In the same patients, whole exome sequencing and RNA sequencing of pretreatment tumors were performed in addition to TCR sequencing. Blood samples were analyzed at 3 weeks after treatment start (second dose) and at 6 weeks after treatment start. Nine patients reached durable clinical benefit, while 20 patients did not. Blood samples yielded a median of around 150,000 T cells and tens of thousands of unique TCRs, with median clonality 0.080. Patients had an ECOG performance status of 0 or 1 and had received between 0 and 3 prior chemotherapy regimens. About 85% of the 29 patients were males with bladder-origin urothelial cancer, and about 65% of the roughly 30 reported a prior smoking history. An exploratory multi-omic analysis was conducted of the somatic, immune and clinical correlates of response to PD-L1 blockade with atezolizumab in urothelial cancer. Durable clinical benefit meant progression-free survival longer than 6 months, and TCR features were also tested against progression-free and overall survival. Pretreatment blood TCR-seq was available for twenty-nine patients, at least one posttreatment blood collection was obtained for about 24 patients, and tumor TCR-seq was available for about 24 patients.

General conclusions and limits of the study: Small sample size (n ≈ 27) and many exploratory analyses mean the results are intended to be hypothesis-generating. Among patients with durable benefit, tumor-associated TCR clones showed greater expansion in peripheral blood 3 weeks after treatment started (n ≈ 23, p = 0.022). A pretreatment peripheral blood TCR clonality below the median was linked to improved progression-free and overall survival.

As for this clone: Its specific antigen is unknown. No base-level quality is on record; no much larger clone is a single base apart.

The CDR3 measures 11 amino acids from cysteine to phenylalanine. The CDR3 DNA has 33 bases and is translated from base 1. Cut back by 1 base and 4 bases, the V and J ends lie 4 bases apart. Taken from the germline V gene (reference sequence), the CDR1 and CDR2 loops are GTSNPN and SVGIG. Each PCR received spiked-in synthetic TCR analog templates so that absolute template abundance could be estimated from read counts. The immunoSEQ assay was used to amplify TCRbeta CDR3 regions from genomic DNA with bias-controlled V and J gene primers. Rearranged TCRbeta segments were sequenced at approximately 20X coverage. The paper's processing steps were these. Clustering was used to correct sequencing errors, and CDR3s were annotated against IMGT so that V, D and J genes could be assigned. Downstream analyses used only productive TCRbeta rearrangements and left out out-of-frame or stop-codon sequences. To compute clonality, Shannon entropy was normalized by the log of the number of unique productive sequences and then subtracted from one. Clones differing between time points or between blood and tumor were identified using Fisher's exact test with Benjamini-Hochberg correction, with an adjusted p below 0.01 applied as the threshold. TCRdb's version of the immuneACCESS table is confined to in-frame rearrangements and falls short of the full clone set. An unresolved V gene accounts for under half of the shortfall where checked; the remainder is of unknown origin. Clonal size and the V and J genes are those of that table, whereas D and trimming came from the DNA. A total of tens of thousands of clones appear in this sample, roughly 82% of them only once. The biggest ten clones account for 4% to 5.5% of the sample.

The cohort comprised fewer than 35 patients with locally advanced or metastatic urothelial carcinoma treated at Memorial Sloan Kettering on a trial protocol. Peripheral blood mononuclear cells were collected pretreatment and during treatment, with between 1 and 8 total time points per patient. The Qiagen DNeasy Blood extraction kit was used to purify genomic DNA from total PBMCs and tumor samples. PBMCs were collected pretreatment and during treatment, and were isolated and stored as previously described. The sample in question was PBMCs, obtained around atezolizumab (anti-PD-L1) treatment. This receptor was taken from a man aged 70 or older with urothelial cancer. The chain employs TRBV30 and TRBJ1-2; the D gene cannot be named for sure. The DNA is as follows: TGTGCCTGGAGTGCTGTCTATGGCTACACCTTC. Its protein product is CAWSAVYGYTF.